A selection of T cell receptor beta chains follows, all from one sample in a study of blood T cell repertoires in COVID-19. TCRdb keeps only in-frame clones here, not all; method: immunoSEQ multiplex PCR. Found here are approximately 200,000 clones, about 86% of them singletons; the top ten hold about 4%. Sequences were obtained from PBMCs or T cells enriched from blood (not recorded which). The receptor set was obtained from a woman aged 30 to 39 who had been exposed to COVID-19. CDR3s include the opening cysteine and the closing phenylalanine or tryptophan. A D gene is named only where the DNA matches it firmly. Clone size is stated in some rows and not others, as once, few, many or a class when expanded.

TRBJ2-7,TRBV3-1/TRBV3-2,-,TRBD2,17,TGTGCCAGCAGCCCGGGAGGCGGGGGGGCCACCCGGTACGAGCAGTACTTC,CASSPGGGGATRYEQYF
TRBJ1-2,TRBV2,-,TRBD1,14,TGTGCCAGTGTAGCCGGGACAGGGGTTTATGGCTACACCTTC,CASVAGTGVYGYTF
TRBJ1-4,TRBV7-9,few,-,14,TGTGCCAGCAGCTCGTCGGGGATGGGGGAAAAACTGTTTTTT,CASSSSGMGEKLFF
TRBJ1-1,TRBV9,-,TRBD1,14,TGTGCCAGCAGCGGAGCACAGGGGTTAACTGAAGCTTTCTTT,CASSGAQGLTEAFF
TRBJ1-2,TRBV11-2,-,TRBD1,13,TGTGCCAGCAGCCCGGACAGGGCCTATGGCTACACCTTC,CASSPDRAYGYTF
TRBJ2-1,TRBV15,-,-,13,TGTGCCACTCTGACAGTTTTGGACAATGAGCAGTTCTTC,CATLTVLDNEQFF
TRBJ2-7,TRBV5-1,-,-,14,TGCGCCAGCAGCCTAGACTCTGCCCCCTACGAGCAGTACTTC,CASSLDSAPYEQYF
TRBJ1-6,TRBV5-4,-,TRBD1,16,TGTGCCAGCAGCTCCAGGGGGGCCGGACTCAATTCACCCCTCCACTTT,CASSSRGAGLNSPLHF
TRBJ2-1,TRBV11-2,-,-,14,TGTGCCAGCAGCTTACCCCTAGGCTACAATGAGCAGTTCTTC,CASSLPLGYNEQFF
TRBJ1-2,TRBV7-6,once,-,17,TGTGCCAGCAGCTCCGGCCTCGGACCGTCGGGGGGCTATGGCTACACCTTC,CASSSGLGPSGGYGYTF
TRBJ2-7,TRBV10-3,-,-,12,TGTGCCATCAGCCTCGTTCCCTACGAGCAGTACTTC,CAISLVPYEQYF
TRBJ1-3,TRBV2,-,-,14,TGTGCCAGCAGTGGGCAGGGCTCTGGAAACACCATATATTTT,CASSGQGSGNTIYF
TRBJ1-1,TRBV5-1,-,TRBD1,13,TGCGCCAGCACAACAGGGGGCAACACTGAAGCTTTCTTT,CASTTGGNTEAFF
TRBJ2-1,TRBV27,-,-,12,TGTGCCAGCAGTCAAACAGGGTTGGTTCAGTTCTTC,CASSQTGLVQFF
TRBJ1-2,TRBV5-1,once,TRBD1,17,TGCGCCAGCAGCCCCCGCAGCGGGACAGGGTGGAACTATGGCTACACCTTC,CASSPRSGTGWNYGYTF
TRBJ1-2,TRBV4-2,-,TRBD1,14,TGTGCCAGCAGCCAGGACAGGGGACCCTATGGCTACACCTTC,CASSQDRGPYGYTF
TRBJ2-6,TRBV4-1,-,TRBD1,18,TGCGCCAGCAGCCTTCTCGACAGGGGCCCCTCTGGGGCCAACGTCCTGACTTTC,CASSLLDRGPSGANVLTF
TRBJ1-6,TRBV6-5,-,-,15,TGTGCCAGCAGTTACTCACAGGGCTGGGGGTCACCCCTCCACTTT,CASSYSQGWGSPLHF
TRBJ1-2,TRBV3-1/TRBV3-2,-,-,14,TGTGCCAGCAGCCGATTTCTTGAGAATTATGGCTACACCTTC,CASSRFLENYGYTF
TRBJ2-7,TRBV9,-,-,14,TGTGCCAGCAGCTTAGCGGACATAGCCTACGAGCAGTACTTC,CASSLADIAYEQYF
TRBJ1-1,TRBV30,-,-,12,TGTGCCTGGAGTTTGGAGGGAACTGAAGCTTTCTTT,CAWSLEGTEAFF
TRBJ2-2,TRBV10-3,-,-,13,TGTGCCATCAGTGCCCAGGCCACCGGGGAGCTGTTTTTT,CAISAQATGELFF
TRBJ2-1,TRBV25-1,-,-,15,TGTGCCAGCAGTGAGGCAGGAATACGAGCGGATGAGCAGTTCTTC,CASSEAGIRADEQFF
TRBJ2-5,TRBV24-1,-,TRBD1,16,TGTGCCACCAGTTCCGGGACAGGGAATCCTCAAGAGACCCAGTACTTC,CATSSGTGNPQETQYF
TRBJ1-2,TRBV6-6,-,-,14,TGTGCCAGCAGTTACTCTACAGAGAACTATGGCTACACCTTC,CASSYSTENYGYTF
TRBJ2-1,TRBV4-1,-,-,14,TGCGCCAGCAGACCTCCCTACAGGCACAATGAGCAGTTCTTC,CASRPPYRHNEQFF
TRBJ2-2,TRBV5-1,-,-,15,TGCGCCAGCAGCCCGAACCGACAGAACACCGGGGAGCTGTTTTTT,CASSPNRQNTGELFF
TRBJ2-1,TRBV3-1/TRBV3-2,-,-,15,TGTGCCAGCAGCCCGTCCCTCCCCATGAGCAATGAGCAGTTCTTC,CASSPSLPMSNEQFF
TRBJ2-7,TRBV30,-,TRBD1,13,TGTGCCTGGACAGGGGGCGGCTCCTACGAGCAGTACTTC,CAWTGGGSYEQYF
TRBJ2-2,TRBV11-2,-,TRBD2,15,TGTGCCAGCAGCTTAAGCGGGGGGCCCACCGGGGAGCTGTTTTTT,CASSLSGGPTGELFF
TRBJ1-1,TRBV4-1,-,-,15,TGCGCCAGCAGCCAAGATTGGCTGCTGAACACTGAAGCTTTCTTT,CASSQDWLLNTEAFF
TRBJ1-2,TRBV20-1,-,-,11,TGCAGTGCTAGAACTGACTATGGCTACACCTTC,CSARTDYGYTF
TRBJ1-2,TRBV7-9,-,TRBD1,15,TGTGCCAGCAGCGTTACAGGGGGCTTCGACTATGGCTACACCTTC,CASSVTGGFDYGYTF
TRBJ1-4,TRBV24-1,-,-,16,TGTGCCACCAGTGCTGGGGGGGGGCGAACTAATGAAAAACTGTTTTTT,CATSAGGGRTNEKLFF
TRBJ1-1,TRBV5-1,-,-,13,TGCGCCAGCAGGTTTCAGGGAGGGACTGAAGCTTTCTTT,CASRFQGGTEAFF
TRBJ2-3,TRBV3-1/TRBV3-2,-,TRBD2,17,TGTGCCAGCAGCCCCCTTAGACTAGCGGGGGTCACAGATACGCAGTATTTT,CASSPLRLAGVTDTQYF
TRBJ1-3,TRBV9,-,TRBD1,15,TGTGCCAGCAGCCCGCGGACAGGGTCTGGAAACACCATATATTTT,CASSPRTGSGNTIYF
TRBJ2-2,TRBV5-8,many,-,16,TGTGCCAGCAGCTTGGCTTGGGAGCTTGGGACCGGGGAGCTGTTTTTT,CASSLAWELGTGELFF
TRBJ1-1,TRBV19,-,-,13,TGTGCCAGTAGTTCACTGCGGGGTTTGGGAGCTTTCTTT,CASSSLRGLGAFF
TRBJ1-2,TRBV21-1,-,-,14,TGTGCCAGCAGCAAAGGAGGGTGCCTTCGCGGCTACACCTTC,CASSKGGCLRGYTF
TRBJ2-7,TRBV7-2,-,-,14,TGTGCCAGCAGCACAAAGCGGGTAGGCTACGAGCAGTACTTC,CASSTKRVGYEQYF
TRBJ2-7,TRBV10-3,-,TRBD1,13,TGTGCCATCGGGGGACAGACGGTCTACGAGCAGTACTTC,CAIGGQTVYEQYF
TRBJ1-2,TRBV2,-,-,16,TGTGCCAGCAGTGCCGAGGCGAGGGTAGCTAACTATGGCTACACCTTC,CASSAEARVANYGYTF
TRBJ1-1,TRBV3-1/TRBV3-2,-,-,15,TGTGCCAGCAGCCAAGGTATGGTGGTCGGGGGGGAAGCTTTCTTT,CASSQGMVVGGEAFF
TRBJ2-1,TRBV4-2,-,TRBD2,16,TGTGCCAGCAGCCAAGATCCTAGCGGGGGAGGCAATGAGCAGTTCTTC,CASSQDPSGGGNEQFF
TRBJ1-1,TRBV10-3,-,-,14,TGTGCCATCAGTATGACAGTGGTGAAAACTGAAGCTTTCTTT,CAISMTVVKTEAFF
TRBJ1-5,TRBV5-8,-,TRBD1,15,TGTGCCAGCAGCTTCCAGGGGGAAAGCAATCAGCCCCAGCATTTT,CASSFQGESNQPQHF
TRBJ1-2,TRBV7-8,-,-,14,TGTGCCAGCAGCTTAGTAGGGGCGAATTATGGCTACACCTTC,CASSLVGANYGYTF
TRBJ1-1,TRBV5-8,few,-,13,TGTGCCAGCAGCTTGTCCTTTGAGCCTGAAGCTTTCTTT,CASSLSFEPEAFF
TRBJ1-5,TRBV6-1,-,-,11,TGTGCCAGCAGTGAGAGCCAGCCCCAGCATTTT,CASSESQPQHF
TRBJ1-1,TRBV7-8,-,-,14,TGTGCCAGCAGGGTGGTGGGGGGAGACACTGAAGCTTTCTTT,CASRVVGGDTEAFF
TRBJ1-3,TRBV5-8,-,-,13,TGTGCCAGCAGCTTAACAGCTGGAAACACCATATATTTT,CASSLTAGNTIYF
TRBJ1-5,TRBV19,-,-,13,TGTGCCAGTAGTATAGCACTTTATCAGCCCCAGCATTTT,CASSIALYQPQHF
TRBJ2-5,TRBV15,-,-,12,TGTGCCACCAGCAGAGATATAAAGACCCAGTACTTC,CATSRDIKTQYF
TRBJ2-1,TRBV6-2/TRBV6-3,few,TRBD2,15,TGTGCCAGCAGTCTACTAGCGGGGGGCCGGCATGAGCAGTTCTTC,CASSLLAGGRHEQFF
TRBJ1-6,TRBV4-1,-,TRBD1,16,TGCGCCAGCAGCCATATTGACAGGGATTTTTATTCACCCCTCCACTTT,CASSHIDRDFYSPLHF
TRBJ1-2,TRBV19,-,-,14,TGTGCCAGTAGATTGAGGGTTGGTTTTTATGGCTACACCTTC,CASRLRVGFYGYTF
TRBJ1-2,TRBV9,-,TRBD1,13,TGTGCCAGCAGGCCGGGACAGGGTGGTGGCTACACCTTC,CASRPGQGGGYTF
TRBJ1-2,TRBV19,-,TRBD1,11,TGTGCCAGTCGGACAGGGAATGGCTACACCTTC,CASRTGNGYTF